This record looks at one TCR beta chain sequence and its context. Its matching antigen is unknown. The sample comes from a study of CD8 T cells in ankylosing spondylitis. Study outcomes and limitations: Reactive arthritis synovial fluid and blood previously showed some of these motif variants. A TCR beta motif made of several highly homologous variants seemed typical of ankylosing spondylitis blood. Within peripheral blood, clones linked to disease were CD8+ and relatively rare. Enrichment of disease-linked clones was reportedly significant in matched ankylosing spondylitis synovial fluid.

Each TCR beta library was made by quantitative 5'-RACE that incorporated molecular barcodes. TCRdb called the 5' RACE reads again in MiXCR, with one record for every CDR3 protein. The sample lists around 130,000 distinct CDR3 sequences, 15% to 20% seen once, with approximately 30% in the top ten. CDR1 SNHLY and CDR2 FYNNEI come from the germline V gene. The junction had 14 bases not matched to a gene; V was cut back by 10 bases and J by 6 bases. CDR3 length: 15 amino acids. The clonotype comes from a male donor with ankylosing spondylitis. The sequenced sample was blood, either unsorted or a sorted T cell fraction (not recorded which). V and J are TRBV2 and TRBJ2-1; TRBD2 matches at 8 bases. This chain's CDR3 is CATLGVRSGSNEQFF. The DNA of the CDR3 is TGTGCCACTTTGGGGGTCAGGAGCGGGAGCAATGAGCAGTTCTTC. Full variable domain (outside the CDR3, taken from reference TRBV2 and TRBJ2-1): EPEVTQTPSHQVTQMGQEVILRCVPISNHLYFYWYRQILGQKVEFLVSFYNNEISEKSEIFDDQFSVERPDGSNFTLKIRSTKLEDSAMYFCATLGVRSGSNEQFFGPGTRLTVL.